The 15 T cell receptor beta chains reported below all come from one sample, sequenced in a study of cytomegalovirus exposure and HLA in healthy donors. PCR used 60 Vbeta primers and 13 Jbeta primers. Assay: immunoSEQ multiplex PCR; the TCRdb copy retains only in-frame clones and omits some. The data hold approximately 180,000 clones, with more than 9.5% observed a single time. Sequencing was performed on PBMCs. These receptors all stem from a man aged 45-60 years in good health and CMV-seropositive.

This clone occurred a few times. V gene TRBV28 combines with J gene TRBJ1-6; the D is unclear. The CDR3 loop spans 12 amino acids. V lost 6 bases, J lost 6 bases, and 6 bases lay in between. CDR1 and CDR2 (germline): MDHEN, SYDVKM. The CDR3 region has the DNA TGTGCCAGCAGGCAGGCTAATTCACCCCTCCACTTT. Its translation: CASRQANSPLHF.

The CDR3 spells CASSSGRDSTNQPQHF. The CDR3 DNA reads as TGTGCCAGCAGCTCAGGCAGGGACAGCACCAATCAGCCCCAGCATTTT. The chain has TRBV7-9 and TRBJ1-5, with TRBD1 matching 7 bases. The CDR3 is 16 residues long. Germline lookup yields CDR1 SEHNR and CDR2 FQNEAQ (reference sequence). Trimming took 4 bases from V and 3 from J; bases not matched to a gene: 9.

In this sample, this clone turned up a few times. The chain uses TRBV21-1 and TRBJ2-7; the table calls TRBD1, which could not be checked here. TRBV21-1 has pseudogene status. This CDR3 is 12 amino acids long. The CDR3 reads CASSSQGYEQYV. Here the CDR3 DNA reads TGTGCCAGCAGCTCACAGGGATACGAGCAGTACGTC.

The CDR3 DNA follows: TGTGCCAGCAGCCAGGGTAGGGCGTTTCAGCATTTT. It translates to CASSQGRAFQHF. The rearrangement joins TRBV7-9 to TRBJ1-5; perhaps TRBD1 as D (5 bases). Trimming took 5 bases from V and 13 from J, leaving 15 bases between them. This CDR3 contains 12 residues. Germline assignment: CDR1 SEHNR and CDR2 FQNEAQ (reference sequence).

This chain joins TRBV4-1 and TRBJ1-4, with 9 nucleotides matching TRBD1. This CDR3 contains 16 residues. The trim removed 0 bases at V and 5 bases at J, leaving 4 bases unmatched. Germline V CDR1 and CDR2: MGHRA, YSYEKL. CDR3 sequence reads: CASSQDSGQGNEKLFF. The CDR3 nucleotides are TGCGCCAGCAGCCAAGATTCGGGACAGGGAAATGAAAAACTGTTTTTT.

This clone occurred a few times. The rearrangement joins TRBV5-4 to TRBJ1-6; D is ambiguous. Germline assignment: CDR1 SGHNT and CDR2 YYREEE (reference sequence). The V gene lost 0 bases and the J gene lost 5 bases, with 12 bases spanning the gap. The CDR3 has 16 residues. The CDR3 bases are TGTGCCAGCAGCTTGGGAGATCAACCGCATAATTCACCCCTCCACTTT. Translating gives CASSLGDQPHNSPLHF.

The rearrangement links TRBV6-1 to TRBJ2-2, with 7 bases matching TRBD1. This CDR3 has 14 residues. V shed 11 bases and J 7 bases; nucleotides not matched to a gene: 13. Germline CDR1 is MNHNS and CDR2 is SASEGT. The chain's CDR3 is CASREQGRGGELFF. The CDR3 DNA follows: TGTGCCTCCCGGGAACAGGGGCGCGGCGGGGAGCTGTTTTTT.

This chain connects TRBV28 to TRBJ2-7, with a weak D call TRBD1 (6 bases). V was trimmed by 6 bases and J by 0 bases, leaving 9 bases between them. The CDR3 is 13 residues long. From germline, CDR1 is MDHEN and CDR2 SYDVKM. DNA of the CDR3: TGTGCCAGCAGAGGACAGAACTCCTACGAGCAGTACGTC. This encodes CASRGQNSYEQYV.

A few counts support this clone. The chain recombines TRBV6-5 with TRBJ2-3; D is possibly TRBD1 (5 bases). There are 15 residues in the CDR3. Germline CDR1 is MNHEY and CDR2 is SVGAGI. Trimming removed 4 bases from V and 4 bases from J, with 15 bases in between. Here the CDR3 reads CASSSQGIDADTQYF. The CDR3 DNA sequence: TGTGCCAGCAGTTCGCAGGGCATCGACGCAGATACGCAGTATTTT.

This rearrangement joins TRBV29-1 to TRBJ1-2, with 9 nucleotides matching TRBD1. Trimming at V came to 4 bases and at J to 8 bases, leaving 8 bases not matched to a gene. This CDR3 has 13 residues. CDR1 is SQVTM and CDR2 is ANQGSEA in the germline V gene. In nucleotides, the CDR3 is TGCAGCGTTGGTACTGGACAGGGGAAAGGCTACACCTTC. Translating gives CSVGTGQGKGYTF.

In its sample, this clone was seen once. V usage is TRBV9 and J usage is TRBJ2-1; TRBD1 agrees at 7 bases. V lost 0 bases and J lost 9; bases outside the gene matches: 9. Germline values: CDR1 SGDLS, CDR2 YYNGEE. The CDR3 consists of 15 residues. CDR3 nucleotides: TGTGCCAGCAGCGTAGGAGCAGGGGGATCGGGTGAGCAGTTCTTC. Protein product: CASSVGAGGSGEQFF.

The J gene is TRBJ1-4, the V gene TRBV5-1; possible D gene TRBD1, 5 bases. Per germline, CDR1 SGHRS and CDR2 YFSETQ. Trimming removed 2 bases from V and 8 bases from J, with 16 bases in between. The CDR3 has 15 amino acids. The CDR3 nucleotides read TGCGCCAGCAGCTTCCCCACTGGAGGGGTAGAAAAACTGTTTTTT. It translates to CASSFPTGGVEKLFF.

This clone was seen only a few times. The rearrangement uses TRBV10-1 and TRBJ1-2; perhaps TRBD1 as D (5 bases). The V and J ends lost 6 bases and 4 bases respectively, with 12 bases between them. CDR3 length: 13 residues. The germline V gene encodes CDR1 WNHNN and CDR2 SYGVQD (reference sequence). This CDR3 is CASSPQDGYGYTF. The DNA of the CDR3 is TGCGCCAGCAGCCCACAGGACGGCTATGGCTACACCTTC.

CDR3 protein: CASRQTSSNQPQHF. In DNA form, the CDR3 reads TGTGCCAGCAGACAGACATCTAGCAATCAGCCCCAGCATTTT. The V gene is TRBV6-1, the J gene TRBJ1-5; D gene uncertain. The V end lost 6 bases, the J end lost 0 bases, and 9 bases lay between the germline ends. This CDR3 contains 14 residues. CDR1 is MNHNS and CDR2 is SASEGT in the germline V gene.

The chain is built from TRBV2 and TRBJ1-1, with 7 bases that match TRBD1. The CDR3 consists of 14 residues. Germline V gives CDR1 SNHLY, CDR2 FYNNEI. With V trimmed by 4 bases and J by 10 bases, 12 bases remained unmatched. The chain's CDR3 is CASSAVGGEYRAFF. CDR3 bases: TGTGCCAGCAGTGCCGTAGGGGGCGAGTATCGAGCTTTCTTT.